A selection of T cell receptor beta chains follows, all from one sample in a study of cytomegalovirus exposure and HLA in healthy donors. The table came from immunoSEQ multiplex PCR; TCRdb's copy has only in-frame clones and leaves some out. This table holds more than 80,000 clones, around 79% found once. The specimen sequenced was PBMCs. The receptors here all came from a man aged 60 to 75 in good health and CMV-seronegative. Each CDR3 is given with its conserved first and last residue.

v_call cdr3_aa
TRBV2 CASSRVWQGVINEKLFF
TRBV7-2 CASSWGPRSSYNSPLHF
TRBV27 CASNPSSGAAGANVLTF
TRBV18 CASSLGPSADQPQHF
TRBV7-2 CASSSSRETQYF
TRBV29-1 CSAAQGTNTEAFF
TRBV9 CASSGQVSVNTEAFF
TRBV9 CASSVLAGGLRGTDTQYF
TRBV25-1 CASSEPSSSYNEQFF
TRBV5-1 CASSILGLAGGSVF